The rows below give T cell receptor beta chains drawn from one sample of a study of CD8+CD57+ T cells in acquired aplastic anemia. From the reads, TCRdb called clonotypes with MiXCR, one entry per CDR3 protein. The sample holds hundreds of thousands of distinct CDR3 sequences, around three fifths seen once. The sequenced material came from sorted CD4+, CD8+, or CD8+CD57+ T cells (not recorded which) from PBMCs. The receptors shown here come from a human donor with severe aplastic anemia or a healthy control (not recorded which). Each CDR3 is given with its conserved first and last residue. Each record gives: clone size, V gene, D gene, J gene, CDR3 length, CDR3 protein, CDR3 DNA. The D gene is left open where the match is weak. For some rows the clone size is stated as once, few or many, or as a class when expanded; others skip it.

size: .
V: TRBV7-2
D: TRBD1
J: TRBJ2-5
length: 18
CDR3: CASSASRGLDRFQETQYF
DNA: TGTGCCAGCAGCGCTTCCAGGGGGCTAGACCGCTTCCAAGAGACCCAGTACTTC

size: many
V: TRBV7-9
D: .
J: TRBJ1-1
length: 16
CDR3: CASNPYTGGLSTEAFF
DNA: TGTGCCAGCAACCCTTATACGGGGGGCTTAAGCACTGAAGCTTTCTTT

size: many
V: TRBV28
D: .
J: TRBJ1-2
length: 15
CDR3: CASSLPDTSNYGYTF
DNA: TGTGCCAGCAGTTTACCGGACACCTCTAACTATGGCTACACCTTC

size: .
V: TRBV5-8
D: .
J: TRBJ1-5
length: 11
CDR3: CASSLGQAQHF
DNA: TGTGCCAGCAGCTTGGGACAGGCCCAGCATTTT

size: .
V: TRBV7-9
D: .
J: TRBJ1-2
length: 14
CDR3: CASSLATASPGYTF
DNA: TGTGCCAGCAGCTTAGCGACGGCTTCCCCTGGCTACACCTTC

size: .
V: TRBV7-2
D: .
J: TRBJ2-3
length: 15
CDR3: CASSLRGFRTDTQYF
DNA: TGTGCCAGCAGTCTCAGGGGTTTTCGCACAGATACGCAGTATTTT

size: many
V: TRBV7-9
D: .
J: TRBJ1-5
length: 14
CDR3: CASSKDSLGQPQHF
DNA: TGTGCCAGCAGCAAAGACAGCCTAGGTCAGCCCCAGCATTTT

size: few
V: TRBV25-1
D: .
J: TRBJ1-2
length: 14
CDR3: CASSETGRTYGYTF
DNA: TGTGCCAGCAGTGAGACAGGCCGAACTTATGGCTACACCTTC

size: many
V: TRBV9
D: TRBD2
J: TRBJ2-3
length: 15
CDR3: CASSVLAGDQDTQYF
DNA: TGTGCCAGCAGCGTCCTAGCGGGGGATCAAGATACGCAGTATTTT

size: once
V: TRBV7-9
D: TRBD2
J: TRBJ2-1
length: 13
CDR3: CASSRGRDNEQFF
DNA: TGTGCCAGCAGCCGGGGGAGGGACAATGAGCAGTTCTTC

size: many
V: TRBV27
D: TRBD1
J: TRBJ2-5
length: 16
CDR3: CASSDTRRGTLETQYF
DNA: TGTGCCAGCAGTGACACCCGCAGGGGGACCCTAGAGACCCAGTACTTC

size: .
V: TRBV15
D: .
J: TRBJ2-5
length: 15
CDR3: CATSRDWQGQEPQYF
DNA: TGTGCCACCAGCAGGGATTGGCAGGGCCAAGAGCCCCAGTACTTC

size: .
V: TRBV15
D: TRBD2
J: TRBJ2-2
length: 18
CDR3: CATSRLAGGMLGTGELFF
DNA: TGTGCCACCAGCAGATTAGCGGGAGGGATGCTTGGGACCGGGGAGCTGTTTTTT

size: many
V: TRBV5-5
D: .
J: TRBJ1-6
length: 16
CDR3: CASSFVEPYFNSPLHF
DNA: TGTGCCAGCAGCTTCGTTGAACCCTACTTTAATTCACCCCTCCACTTT

size: .
V: TRBV5-6
D: .
J: TRBJ2-1
length: 15
CDR3: CAWGVTGAAYNEQFF
DNA: TGTGCCTGGGGTGTGACGGGGGCGGCGTACAATGAGCAGTTCTTC

size: .
V: TRBV7-9
D: .
J: TRBJ1-1
length: 17
CDR3: CASSQVRHPHSNTEAFF
DNA: TGTGCCAGCAGCCAGGTCAGACATCCTCACTCGAACACTGAAGCTTTCTTT

size: once
V: TRBV7-2
D: TRBD2
J: TRBJ2-7
length: 19
CDR3: CASSFFVGPALAGGLEQYF
DNA: TGTGCCAGCAGCTTTTTCGTAGGCCCTGCGCTAGCGGGGGGGCTGGAGCAGTACTTC

size: many
V: TRBV6-5
D: .
J: TRBJ1-1
length: 14
CDR3: CASSYPGVNTEAFF
DNA: TGTGCCAGCAGTTACCCAGGGGTGAACACTGAAGCTTTCTTT

size: .
V: TRBV2
D: TRBD1
J: TRBJ2-7
length: 14
CDR3: CASRPGTANYEQYF
DNA: TGTGCCAGCAGACCCGGGACAGCAAATTACGAGCAGTACTTC

size: .
V: TRBV19
D: TRBD1
J: TRBJ2-5
length: 16
CDR3: CASSIEGTGPQETQYF
DNA: TGTGCCAGTAGTATAGAGGGGACAGGGCCTCAAGAGACCCAGTACTTC

size: .
V: TRBV20-1
D: .
J: TRBJ2-7
length: 14
CDR3: CSAQDGTSSFEQYF
DNA: TGCAGTGCCCAGGACGGAACGAGCTCCTTCGAGCAGTACTTC

size: few
V: TRBV7-9
D: .
J: TRBJ2-5
length: 14
CDR3: CASSDGVGLKTQYF
DNA: TGTGCCAGCAGTGATGGGGTGGGTTTGAAGACCCAGTACTTC

size: .
V: TRBV29-1
D: TRBD1
J: TRBJ2-3
length: 12
CDR3: CSVETGSDTQYF
DNA: TGCAGCGTTGAGACAGGGTCAGATACGCAGTATTTT

size: few
V: TRBV27
D: .
J: TRBJ2-2
length: 14
CDR3: CASSLSRVTGELFF
DNA: TGTGCCAGCAGTTTAAGTAGGGTCACCGGGGAGCTGTTTTTT

size: .
V: TRBV7-3
D: .
J: TRBJ2-1
length: 13
CDR3: CASSWVVGNEQFF
DNA: TGTGCCAGCAGCTGGGTGGTGGGGAATGAGCAGTTCTTC

size: .
V: TRBV13
D: .
J: TRBJ2-5
length: 13
CDR3: CASLRKGQETQYF
DNA: TGTGCCTCCTTGCGGAAAGGACAGGAGACCCAGTACTTC

size: many
V: TRBV2
D: .
J: TRBJ2-7
length: 14
CDR3: CASTLGGLSYEQYF
DNA: TGTGCCAGCACCCTCGGGGGGCTCTCCTACGAGCAGTACTTC

size: few
V: TRBV24-1
D: TRBD1
J: TRBJ2-1
length: 13
CDR3: CATSRQGYNEQFF
DNA: TGTGCCACCAGCCGACAGGGGTACAATGAGCAGTTCTTC

size: .
V: TRBV12-3/TRBV12-4
D: TRBD2
J: TRBJ2-7
length: 14
CDR3: CASSAGSGAYEQYF
DNA: TGTGCCAGCAGCGCGGGGAGCGGGGCCTACGAGCAGTACTTC

size: .
V: TRBV7-2
D: .
J: TRBJ2-7
length: 11
CDR3: CASAAGYEQYF
DNA: TGTGCCAGCGCAGCGGGCTACGAGCAGTACTTC

size: .
V: TRBV28
D: TRBD1
J: TRBJ1-5
length: 17
CDR3: CASSYRGTDYSNQPQHF
DNA: TGTGCCAGCAGTTACCGGGGGACAGATTATAGCAATCAGCCCCAGCATTTT

size: many
V: TRBV11-2
D: .
J: TRBJ1-2
length: 17
CDR3: CASSLGQGKSSNYGYTF
DNA: TGTGCCAGCAGCTTGGGTCAGGGGAAGAGTTCCAACTATGGCTACACCTTC

size: few
V: TRBV28
D: .
J: TRBJ1-3
length: 12
CDR3: CASSLRGNTIYF
DNA: TGTGCCAGCAGTTTAAGAGGAAACACCATATATTTT

size: .
V: TRBV27
D: TRBD1
J: TRBJ2-1
length: 13
CDR3: CASRRTGYNEQFF
DNA: TGTGCCAGCAGACGGACAGGGTACAATGAGCAGTTCTTC

size: .
V: TRBV9
D: .
J: TRBJ2-2
length: 14
CDR3: CASSVDGRAGELFF
DNA: TGTGCCAGCAGCGTAGACGGACGCGCCGGGGAGCTGTTTTTT

size: .
V: TRBV20-1
D: .
J: TRBJ2-7
length: 12
CDR3: CSARTGLAEQYF
DNA: TGCAGTGCCAGGACCGGGTTGGCCGAGCAGTACTTC

size: many
V: TRBV19
D: .
J: TRBJ2-2
length: 15
CDR3: CASITGNANTGELFF
DNA: TGTGCCAGTATCACCGGGAACGCGAACACCGGGGAGCTGTTTTTT

size: many
V: TRBV20-1
D: .
J: TRBJ1-5
length: 13
CDR3: CSAAVGVNQPQHF
DNA: TGCAGTGCCGCGGTAGGGGTCAATCAGCCCCAGCATTTT

size: .
V: TRBV7-9
D: TRBD2
J: TRBJ2-1
length: 15
CDR3: CASSLGTSGSPEQFF
DNA: TGTGCCAGCAGCTTAGGGACTAGCGGGAGCCCTGAGCAGTTCTTC

size: .
V: TRBV5-5
D: .
J: TRBJ2-7
length: 16
CDR3: CASSLDFRTGAYEQYF
DNA: TGTGCCAGCAGCTTGGATTTCCGGACCGGGGCCTACGAGCAGTACTTC

size: .
V: TRBV5-8
D: TRBD1
J: TRBJ1-6
length: 14
CDR3: CASSARQGYSPLHF
DNA: TGTGCCAGCAGCGCCAGACAGGGTTATTCACCCCTCCACTTT

size: many
V: TRBV6-4
D: .
J: TRBJ2-6
length: 14
CDR3: CASSHRSGANVLTF
DNA: TGTGCCAGCAGTCACCGCTCTGGGGCCAACGTCCTGACTTTC

size: .
V: TRBV9
D: TRBD2
J: TRBJ2-3
length: 15
CDR3: CASSGVSGGTDTQYF
DNA: TGTGCCAGCAGCGGGGTCAGCGGGGGCACAGATACGCAGTATTTT

size: many
V: TRBV24-1
D: .
J: TRBJ1-2
length: 17
CDR3: CATSANQQQGSIYGYTF
DNA: TGTGCCACCAGTGCGAACCAACAGCAGGGATCAATTTATGGCTACACCTTC

size: .
V: TRBV5-4
D: .
J: TRBJ2-7
length: 13
CDR3: CASSLGPEDEQYF
DNA: TGTGCCAGCAGCTTGGGCCCTGAGGACGAGCAGTACTTC